This record looks at one T cell receptor beta chain sequence and its context. This clonotype was detected a few times. Its antigen is not yet known. Base qualities are not provided; no much larger clone lies one nucleotide away. The data stem from a study of T-cell reconstitution after alpha-beta-depleted transplantation in children (dated by TCRdb to 2016 to 2017). Turning to the overall study: T-cell immune reconstitution after TCRalphabeta/CD19-depleted allogeneic hematopoietic cell transplantation in children was quantitatively tracked in the study by means of TCR repertoire profiling. Study-level results and caveats: In some patients, the high TCRbeta diversity seen at day 60 was put down to recipient T cells and intrathymic progenitors that had survived conditioning. Apparently early alphabetaT-cell count recovery about two months after transplant reportedly relied on only several hundred rapidly expanded clones derived from non-depleted graft cells. Over the following months the frequencies of hyperexpanded clones went down, and after one year T-cell counts and TCRbeta diversity were mostly credited to newly produced T cells.

The sample's treatment or condition label, in plain terms: allogeneic hematopoietic cell transplantation with graft depleted of TCRalphabeta T cells and CD19 B cells. The transplant recipients were children given TCRalphabeta/CD19-depleted allogeneic hematopoietic cell grafts. The library was obtained by PCR. TCRdb names Illumina HiSeq 2500 as the instrument used. To normalize quantification of the TCRbeta repertoire, the TCR libraries were built with molecular barcoding that relied on unique molecular identifiers. TCRdb cleaned the public reads at Q25 with fastp, built clones with MiXCR and kept in-frame beta chains. Each record represents a unique CDR3 protein, reported with the most common genes and DNA among its rows. Here the sample has approximately 500,000 distinct CDR3 sequences; approximately 30% occur a single time. 36% of the sample rests with the top ten. From a lookup of the germline V gene (reference sequence), CDR1 and CDR2 are LGHDT and YNNKEL. The CDR3 spans 16 residues, from the cysteine through the phenylalanine. Only the CDR3 part of the read is kept: 48 bases, read in frame from the first base. The junction shows trimming of 0 bases on V and 8 bases on J, and the gene matches do not reach 9 bases of it.

The chain links TRBV3-1 with TRBJ2-1; TRBD2 matches 8 bases in the middle. Sequenced here: PBMCs, sampled before TCRalphabeta/CD19-depleted stem cell transplant. This TCR came from a boy less than two years old with Wiskott-Aldrich syndrome, due to receive a stem cell transplant. The nucleotide sequence is given as TGTGCCAGCAGCCAAGATCGGGTAGCGGGAAGGGATGAGCAGTTCTTC. Translated, this is CASSQDRVAGRDEQFF.